This T cell receptor (beta chain) was sequenced during a study of blood T cell repertoires in COVID-19. Germline assignment: CDR1 KGHDR and CDR2 SFDVKD. Losses at the gene ends were 4 bases for V and 5 bases for J; bases not matched to a gene: 14. The CDR3 covers 17 residues. Assay: immunoSEQ multiplex PCR; the TCRdb copy retains only in-frame clones and omits some. Among about 120,000 clones listed, 90% were seen once. The clonotype comes from a woman between 55 and 75 years old with COVID-19, enrolled during active disease. The specimen sequenced was peripheral blood. The chain carries TRBV24-1 and TRBJ2-3, with TRBD1 matching over 7 bases. CDR3 sequence: CATSDRTGTEHQDTQYF. The CDR3 nucleotides are TGTGCCACCAGTGACCGGACCGGGACAGAGCATCAAGATACGCAGTATTTT.